This is a list of T cell receptor beta chains from one sample in a study of tumor and adjacent non-tumor tissue in lung cancer. TCRdb re-called the multiplex PCR reads through MiXCR, storing one row per CDR3 protein. The sample includes some 70,000 distinct CDR3 sequences, 55% to 70% of them seen just once. Sequencing was carried out using distant non-tumor lung tissue. The receptors come from a woman aged 45 to 65 with non-small cell lung cancer. Each CDR3 is given with its conserved first and last residue. The order of the fields is V gene, J gene, clone size, D gene, CDR3 protein, CDR3 DNA. The D gene is left open where the match is weak. The size field is filled for only some rows; it gives once, few, many or a size class.

TRBV29-1,TRBJ2-5,-,TRBD1,CSVGQGGETRYF,TGCAGCGTGGGACAGGGAGGGGAGACCCGGTACTTC
TRBV6-5,TRBJ1-6,once,TRBD1,CASRETGDSPFHF,TGTGCCAGCAGAGAGACAGGGGATTCACCCTTCCACTTT
TRBV29-1,TRBJ2-7,-,-,CSVIGRNSYEQYF,TGCAGCGTTATCGGTCGGAACTCCTACGAGCAGTACTTC
TRBV5-1,TRBJ1-5,-,-,CANSLGTGNSNQPQHF,TGCGCCAACAGCTTGGGGACGGGTAATAGCAATCAGCCCCAGCATTTT
TRBV20-1,TRBJ2-7,once,-,CSVRTAVCTYEQYF,TGCAGTGTCCGTACAGCCGTGTGTACGTACGAGCAGTACTTC
TRBV12-3/TRBV12-4,TRBJ1-1,-,-,CARSLRTVASTEAFF,TGTGCCAGAAGTTTAAGGACAGTGGCGAGCACTGAAGCTTTCTTT
TRBV5-4,TRBJ1-2,once,-,CASSLDRSHGYTF,TGTGCCAGCAGCTTGGACAGAAGCCATGGCTACACCTTC
TRBV20-1,TRBJ2-3,-,-,CSARGSSATSSKDTQYF,TGCAGTGCTAGAGGTAGTAGCGCGACGTCGTCCAAAGATACGCAGTATTTT
TRBV12-3/TRBV12-4,TRBJ2-1,-,TRBD2,CASSLSSGSGDEQFF,TGTGCCAGCAGTCTTTCTAGCGGGAGTGGGGATGAGCAGTTCTTC
TRBV28,TRBJ1-4,few,TRBD1,CASRGQGTNEKLFF,TGTGCCAGCAGAGGACAGGGGACTAATGAAAAACTGTTTTTT
TRBV4-3,TRBJ2-7,-,TRBD2,CASGQVLAGAYEHYF,TGCGCCAGCGGCCAAGTCCTAGCGGGAGCCTACGAGCATTACTTC
TRBV11-1,TRBJ2-3,-,-,CASSSSGTDTQYF,TGTGCCAGTAGCTCCAGTGGTACAGATACACAGTATTTT
TRBV30,TRBJ1-5,many,-,CACGTSAGQPQHF,TGTGCCTGCGGGACCTCCGCCGGTCAGCCCCAGCATTTT
TRBV29-1,TRBJ2-1,-,TRBD2,CSARRTSGRAPNEQLF,TGCAGCGCTCGCCGGACTAGCGGGAGGGCACCAAATGAGCAACTCTTC
TRBV20-1,TRBJ2-5,-,-,CSTSREGRRGGFQETQYF,TGCAGTACCTCCCGCGAGGGCAGGAGGGGAGGCTTCCAAGAGACCCAGTACTTC
TRBV20-1,TRBJ1-1,-,-,CRARGQSITEAFF,TGTAGAGCTAGAGGACAGAGTATCACCGAAGCTTTCTTT
TRBV28,TRBJ2-3,-,-,CASSELEGTDTQYF,TGTGCCAGCAGCGAGCTAGAGGGCACAGATACGCAGTATTTT
TRBV11-2,TRBJ2-2,-,-,CTSSFGGSRISTGELCF,TGTACCAGCAGCTTTGGGGGTAGCAGGATTTCCACCGGGGAGCTGTGTTTT
TRBV4-2,TRBJ2-7,-,-,CASSGVAGTYELYF,TGTGCCAGCAGCGGGGTTGCGGGGACCTACGAGCTGTACTTC
TRBV24-1,TRBJ2-2,large,-,CATSDETGFRGTGELFF,TGTGCCACCAGTGACGAAACGGGGTTCCGAGGGACCGGGGAGCTGTTTTTT
TRBV20-1,TRBJ1-6,-,-,CSAKGFTYNSLLHF,TGCAGTGCTAAGGGTTTCACCTATAATTCGCTCCTCCACTTT
TRBV29-1,TRBJ2-3,-,-,CSAVGGLTDTQYF,TGCAGCGCTGTGGGGGGTCTCACGGATACGCAGTATTTT
TRBV29-1,TRBJ2-2,many,TRBD2,CSVKTSGGNTGELFF,TGCAGCGTGAAGACTAGCGGGGGTAACACCGGGGAGCTGTTTTTT
TRBV6-1,TRBJ2-1,-,TRBD1,CASSASGTGRYNERFF,TGTGCCAGCAGTGCATCCGGGACAGGGAGATACAATGAGCGGTTCTTC
TRBV11-3,TRBJ2-1,once,-,CVSSSDLWGRKALWGDNEQFF,TGTGTCAGCAGCTCAGACCTTTGGGGCAGGAAGGCTCTGTGGGGCGACAATGAGCAGTTCTTC
TRBV4-1,TRBJ1-4,-,-,CASSRQPRTNEKLFF,TGCGCTAGCAGCCGTCAGCCACGGACTAATGAAAAACTGTTTTTT
TRBV6-2/TRBV6-3,TRBJ1-5,-,-,CASSLLVYQPQHF,TGTGCCAGCAGTTTACTCGTCTATCAGCCCCAGCATTTT
TRBV20-1,TRBJ2-1,-,-,CSDRGKGDEQLF,TGCAGTGATAGAGGGAAGGGCGATGAGCAGCTCTTC
TRBV6-5,TRBJ2-2,-,-,CVSSYSWRGMTGELFF,TGTGTCAGTAGTTACTCGTGGAGGGGGATGACCGGGGAGCTGTTTTTT
TRBV20-1,TRBJ1-5,-,TRBD1,CYALKGQGLVQPQHF,TGCTATGCTCTAAAAGGACAGGGATTGGTGCAGCCCCAGCATTTT
TRBV7-9,TRBJ2-2,few,TRBD2,CASSLGPEGLAGIGELFF,TGTGCCAGCAGCTTAGGGCCGGAAGGACTAGCGGGAATCGGGGAGCTGTTTTTT
TRBV20-1,TRBJ1-2,-,-,CSAPDTPEGYGYTF,TGCAGTGCTCCCGACACACCAGAGGGATATGGCTACACCTTC